The 10 T cell receptor beta chains in this list originate from one sample, sequenced in a study of blood T cell repertoires in COVID-19. Produced via immunoSEQ multiplex PCR; TCRdb's table is partial and in-frame only. The data contain some 530,000 clones, approximately 86% of them seen just once; the ten biggest clones take up 7% to 10%. The sequenced material came from PBMCs or T cells enriched from blood (not recorded which). These TCRs come from a woman aged 55 to 70 who had recovered from COVID-19.

This clone was observed once. The genes are TRBV5-1 and TRBJ2-2; D perhaps matches TRBD1 (5 bases). CDR1 and CDR2 from the germline V gene are SGHRS and YFSETQ. CDR3 length: 16 amino acids. Between the trimmed V and J ends, which lost 0 bases and 0 bases, there was a span of 9 bases. The CDR3 DNA sequence: TGCGCCAGCAGCTTGGCAGGGTTCCCGAACACCGGGGAGCTGTTTTTT. Protein: CASSLAGFPNTGELFF. Full variable domain (outside the CDR3, taken from reference TRBV5-1 and TRBJ2-2): KAGVTQTPRYLIKTRGQQVTLSCSPISGHRSVSWYQQTPGQGLQFLFEYFSETQRNKGNFPGRFSGRQFSNSRSEMNVSTLELGDSALYLCASSLAGFPNTGELFFGEGSRLTVL.

The chain carries TRBV7-8 and TRBJ2-7, with 11 bases fitting TRBD2. Losses at the gene ends were 2 bases for V and 3 bases for J; bases not matched to a gene: 3. CDR3 length: 15 residues. Germline CDR1 SGHVS, CDR2 FQNEAQ. CDR3 bases: TGTGCCAGCAGCTTACCGGGACTAGCGGACTACGAGCAGTACTTC. This gives the protein CASSLPGLADYEQYF.

The V call is TRBV6-6, the J call TRBJ1-6, with 10 bases lining up with TRBD1. Germline-derived CDR1 and CDR2 are MNHNY and SVGAGI (reference sequence). The V segment lost 7 bases and the J segment 9 bases; nucleotides outside the gene matches: 12. The CDR3 is made up of 16 amino acids. The CDR3 region is CASKVDRGLFSSPLHF. The CDR3 DNA sequence: TGTGCCAGCAAAGTCGACAGGGGGCTATTTAGTTCACCCCTCCACTTT.

The chain uses TRBV7-7 and TRBJ2-1; 12 positions agree with TRBD1. Per the germline V gene, CDR1 is SSHAT and CDR2 is FNYEAQ (reference sequence). The ends lost 0 bases at V and 8 bases at J; junction bases unmatched: 2. The CDR3 is 15 residues long. The CDR3 sequence is CASSLAGTGGDEQFF. In DNA form, the CDR3 reads TGTGCCAGCAGCTTAGCTGGGACAGGGGGCGATGAGCAGTTCTTC.

The J gene is TRBJ2-7, the V gene TRBV5-1, with TRBD2 identical over 8 bases. Losses at the gene ends were 1 base for V and 1 base for J; bases not matched to a gene: 4. CDR1 and CDR2 from the germline V gene are SGHRS and YFSETQ. The CDR3 totals 15 residues. The CDR3 sequence: CASSLRSGTSYEQYV. The CDR3 DNA follows: TGCGCCAGCAGCTTGCGTAGCGGGACATCCTACGAGCAGTACGTC.

The V gene is TRBV6-5, the J gene TRBJ1-5, with D possibly TRBD1 on 6 matching bases. CDR1 and CDR2 (germline): MNHEY, SVGAGI. CDR3 length: 14 residues. V lost 6 bases and J 3 bases, leaving 12 bases between the germline ends. The CDR3 loop is CASSQRDINQPQHF. As DNA, the CDR3 is TGTGCCAGCAGCCAAAGGGACATCAATCAGCCCCAGCATTTT.

This clone was counted only a few times. This sequence joins TRBV9 and TRBJ1-2; 8 nucleotides line up with TRBD1. Germline CDR1 SGDLS, CDR2 YYNGEE. V gave up 3 bases and J gave up 8 bases; unmatched junction bases: 9. The CDR3 has 14 residues. As DNA, the CDR3 is TGTGCCAGCAGCGCCTGGACAGGGTTCAACGGCTACACCTTC. This gives the protein CASSAWTGFNGYTF.

Here the CDR3 DNA reads TGTGCCAGCTCACCGGCGGTTTACAATGAGCAGTTCTTC. Translation gives CASSPAVYNEQFF. V is TRBV18 and J is TRBJ2-1; D is undetermined. Between the trimmed V and J ends, which lost 3 bases and 4 bases, there was a span of 7 bases. Per the germline V gene, CDR1 is KGHSH and CDR2 is LQKENI. The CDR3 loop spans 13 amino acids.

This chain connects TRBV5-4 to TRBJ2-2; 8 positions match TRBD1. This CDR3 is built from 15 residues. The J segment lost 5 bases and the V segment lost 3 bases, leaving 6 bases of the junction unmatched. Germline-derived CDR1 and CDR2 are SGHNT and YYREEE (reference sequence). CDR3 region: CASSSDRGQTGELFF. The CDR3 nucleotides are TGTGCCAGCAGCTCAGACAGGGGCCAGACCGGGGAGCTGTTTTTT.

The rearrangement links TRBV27 to TRBJ2-5; TRBD2 matches at 8 bases. There are 17 residues in the CDR3. CDR1 is MNHEY, CDR2 SMNVEV, per germline (reference sequence). V shed 5 bases, J shed 5 bases, and the junction held 16 bases outside the gene matches. Here the CDR3 reads CASSRLQRGPPGETQYF. In DNA form, the CDR3 reads TGTGCCAGCAGTAGACTGCAGCGGGGGCCACCCGGGGAGACCCAGTACTTC.